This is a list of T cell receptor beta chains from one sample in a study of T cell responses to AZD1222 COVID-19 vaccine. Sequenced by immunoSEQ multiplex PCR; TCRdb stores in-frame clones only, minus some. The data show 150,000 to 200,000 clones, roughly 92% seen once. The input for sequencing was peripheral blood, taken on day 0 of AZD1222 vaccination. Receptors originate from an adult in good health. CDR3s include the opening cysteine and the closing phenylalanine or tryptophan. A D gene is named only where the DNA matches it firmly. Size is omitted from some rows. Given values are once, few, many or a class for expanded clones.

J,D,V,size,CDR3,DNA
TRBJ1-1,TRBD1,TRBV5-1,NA,CASSTSRTGVTEAFF,TGCGCCAGCAGCACTTCTAGGACAGGGGTAACTGAAGCTTTCTTT
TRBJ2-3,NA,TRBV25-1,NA,CASTWTSWDTQYF,TGTGCCAGCACATGGACCTCTTGGGATACGCAGTATTTT
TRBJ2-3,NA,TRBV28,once,CASSPGLTDTQYF,TGTGCCAGCAGTCCAGGCCTCACAGATACGCAGTATTTT
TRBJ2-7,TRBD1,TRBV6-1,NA,CASSEARAGGFYEQYF,TGTGCCAGCAGTGAAGCGAGGGCAGGGGGATTCTACGAGCAGTACTTC
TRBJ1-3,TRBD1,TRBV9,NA,CASSGRQGLFSGNTIYF,TGTGCCAGCAGCGGTCGACAGGGGCTATTCTCTGGAAACACCATATATTTT
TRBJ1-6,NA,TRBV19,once,CASSTLDGRSLHF,TGTGCCAGTAGTACCCTCGACGGTAGGTCCCTCCACTTT
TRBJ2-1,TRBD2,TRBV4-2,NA,CASSPITSGGYNEQFF,TGTGCCAGCAGCCCGATCACTAGCGGGGGTTACAATGAGCAGTTCTTC
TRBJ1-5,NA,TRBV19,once,CASTWDTDGGQPQHF,TGTGCCAGTACCTGGGATACAGACGGCGGACAGCCCCAGCATTTT
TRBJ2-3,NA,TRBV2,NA,CASSEASGTDTQYF,TGTGCCAGCAGTGAAGCTTCTGGGACAGATACGCAGTATTTT
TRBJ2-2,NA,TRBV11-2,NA,CASSSLSAFSRGTGELFF,TGTGCCAGCAGCTCCCTTAGCGCCTTTTCCAGAGGCACCGGGGAGCTGTTTTTT
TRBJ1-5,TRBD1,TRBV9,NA,CASSADGQGNQPQHF,TGTGCCAGCAGCGCCGATGGACAGGGTAATCAGCCCCAGCATTTT
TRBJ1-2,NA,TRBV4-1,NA,CASSQDIGKDYGYTF,TGCGCCAGCAGCCAAGATATCGGGAAGGACTATGGCTACACCTTC
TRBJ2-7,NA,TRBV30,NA,CAWSVAVGSYEQYF,TGTGCCTGGAGTGTAGCCGTAGGGTCCTACGAGCAGTACTTC
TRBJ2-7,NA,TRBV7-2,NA,CASSLVGGPASYEQYF,TGTGCCAGCAGCTTAGTAGGAGGCCCGGCCTCCTACGAGCAGTACTTC
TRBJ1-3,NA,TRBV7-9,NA,CASSTYREGNTIYF,TGTGCCAGCAGCACCTACAGGGAGGGAAACACCATATATTTT
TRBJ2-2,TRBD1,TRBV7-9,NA,CASGQGYTGELFF,TGTGCCAGTGGACAGGGATACACCGGGGAGCTGTTTTTT
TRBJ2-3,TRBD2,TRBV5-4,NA,CASSPPPEGRGSSTDTQYF,TGTGCCAGCAGCCCCCCCCCTGAGGGGCGGGGGTCGAGCACAGATACGCAGTATTTT
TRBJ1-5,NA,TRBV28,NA,CASSLGRSRGQPQHF,TGTGCCAGCAGTTTGGGTAGGAGTAGGGGACAGCCCCAGCATTTT
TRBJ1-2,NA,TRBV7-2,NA,CASSFKGVRYGYTF,TGTGCCAGCAGCTTTAAGGGGGTCCGATATGGCTACACCTTC
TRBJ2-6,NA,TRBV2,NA,CASREQGSGANVLTF,TGTGCCAGCAGGGAACAGGGTTCTGGGGCCAACGTCCTGACTTTC
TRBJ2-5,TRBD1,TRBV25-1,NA,CASSDRDSLQETQYF,TGTGCCAGCAGTGACCGGGACAGCTTACAAGAGACCCAGTACTTC
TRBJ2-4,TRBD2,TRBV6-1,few,CASSEALGGRNIQYF,TGTGCCAGCAGTGAAGCCTTGGGGGGGAGAAACATTCAGTACTTC
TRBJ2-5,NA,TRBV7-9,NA,CASSSDLGLRLETQYF,TGTGCCAGCAGCTCCGACCTGGGCCTAAGGCTAGAGACCCAGTACTTC
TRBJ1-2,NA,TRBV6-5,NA,CASRMGQAYGYTF,TGTGCCAGCCGCATGGGGCAGGCCTATGGCTACACCTTC
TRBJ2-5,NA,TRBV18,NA,CASSPPGLTKETQYF,TGTGCCAGCTCACCACCGGGTTTGACTAAAGAGACCCAGTACTTC
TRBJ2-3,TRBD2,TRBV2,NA,CASSGLAGGPEEDTQYF,TGTGCCAGCAGTGGCCTAGCGGGAGGGCCAGAGGAAGATACGCAGTATTTT
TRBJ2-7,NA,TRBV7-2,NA,CASSSQAYEQYF,TGTGCCAGCAGCTCCCAAGCCTACGAGCAGTACTTC
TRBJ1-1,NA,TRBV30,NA,CAWRGWENTEAFF,TGTGCCTGGAGGGGATGGGAGAACACTGAAGCTTTCTTT
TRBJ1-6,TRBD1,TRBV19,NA,CASRRTGDYYYNSPLHF,TGTGCCAGTAGAAGGACAGGAGACTACTACTATAATTCACCCCTCCACTTT
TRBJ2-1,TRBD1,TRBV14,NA,CASSQDGTGFNEQFF,TGTGCCAGCAGCCAAGATGGGACAGGGTTCAATGAGCAGTTCTTC
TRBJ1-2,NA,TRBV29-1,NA,CSVTGSNYGYTF,TGCAGCGTAACGGGCAGTAACTATGGCTACACCTTC
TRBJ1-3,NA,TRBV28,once,CASTDSGNTIYF,TGTGCCAGCACCGACTCTGGAAACACCATATATTTT
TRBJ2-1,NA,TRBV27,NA,CASSPSGGAYNEQFF,TGTGCCAGCAGTCCCTCGGGGGGCGCTTACAATGAGCAGTTCTTC
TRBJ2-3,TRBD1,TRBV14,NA,CASSRATGTAYTQYF,TGTGCCAGCAGTAGAGCAACCGGGACAGCTTATACGCAGTATTTT
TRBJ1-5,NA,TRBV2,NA,CASSVTGNQPQHF,TGTGCCAGCAGTGTGACGGGCAATCAGCCCCAGCATTTT